The 21 T cell receptor beta chains listed next were all sequenced from one sample in a study of radiation and T cells in renal cell carcinoma. Time point here: blood 4 weeks post-SBRT, at nephrectomy. Treatment specified: 15 Gy SBRT to primary tumor, nephrectomy 4 weeks later. Method: immunoSEQ multiplex PCR; TCRdb's copy keeps in-frame clones and lacks some. Here the sample spans around 170,000 clones, about 87% being singletons. Here the sequenced sample was blood, taken from a patient whose treatment included radiotherapy and nephrectomy. These receptor sequences come from a woman aged 45-65 years with renal cell carcinoma.

The V gene is TRBV9, the J gene TRBJ1-2; tentatively, D is TRBD1 (5 bases). This CDR3 region has 15 residues. The V end was cut by 2 bases, the J end by 2 bases, with 13 bases between. CDR1 and CDR2 (germline): SGDLS, YYNGEE. The CDR3 region is CASSVGPGRNYGYTF. CDR3 in DNA: TGTGCCAGCAGCGTGGGTCCGGGACGGAACTATGGCTACACCTTC.

V is TRBV7-9 and J is TRBJ1-5, with no clear D. CDR3 size: 12 residues. V lost 5 bases, J lost 11 bases, and 13 bases lay in between. Germline CDR1 is SEHNR and CDR2 is FQNEAQ (reference sequence). The CDR3 protein is CASSQGLETQHF. Written as DNA, the CDR3 is TGTGCCAGCAGCCAAGGTTTGGAGACCCAGCATTTT.

The rearrangement links TRBV6-5 to TRBJ1-4; 7 positions match TRBD1. The V segment lost 5 bases and the J segment 6 bases; nucleotides outside the gene matches: 6. CDR1 and CDR2 (germline): MNHEY, SVGAGI. The CDR3 sequence is 14 residues long. Here the CDR3 DNA reads TGTGCCAGCAGTGAGGGACAGACCTATGAAAAACTGTTTTTT. This translates into CASSEGQTYEKLFF.

This chain links TRBV6-1 with TRBJ1-1; TRBD1 matches at 7 bases. This CDR3 comprises 14 residues. V lost 11 bases and J lost 0; bases outside the gene matches: 9. From germline, CDR1 is MNHNS and CDR2 SASEGT. CDR3 in amino acids: CAVTQTGVNTEAFF. The CDR3 DNA is TGTGCCGTAACACAAACAGGGGTGAACACTGAAGCTTTCTTT.

CDR3 in amino acids: CASSSRWGQGAEQYF. The CDR3 DNA follows: TGTGCCAGCAGCTCCCGTTGGGGACAGGGGGCCGAGCAGTACTTC. The rearrangement joins TRBV7-2 to TRBJ2-7; 12 bases align to TRBD1. The CDR3 is 15 residues long. The V segment lost 4 bases and the J segment 6 bases; nucleotides outside the gene matches: 7. Germline-derived CDR1 and CDR2 are SGHTA and FQGNSA.

The chain combines TRBV18 with TRBJ1-3; 7 nucleotides line up with TRBD1. CDR1 KGHSH and CDR2 LQKENI come from the germline V gene. Losses at the gene ends were 2 bases for V and 0 bases for J; bases not matched to a gene: 4. The CDR3 totals 16 residues. The DNA for the CDR3 is TGTGCCAGCTCACCATCGGGACAGAACTCTGGAAACACCATATATTTT. Translating gives CASSPSGQNSGNTIYF.

This chain connects TRBV5-1 to TRBJ1-1; no reliable D call. Germline V lookup: CDR1 SGHRS, CDR2 YFSETQ. Trimming removed 1 base from V and 3 bases from J, with 10 bases in between. The CDR3 is 14 amino acids. The CDR3 coding sequence is TGCGCCAGCAGCTTGAACAGCGGGGACACTGAAGCTTTCTTT. Translated: CASSLNSGDTEAFF.

The V call is TRBV6-5, the J call TRBJ2-4, with TRBD1 matching over 12 bases. J gave up 6 bases and V 0 bases, and 0 bases lay outside the gene matches. CDR1 is MNHEY, CDR2 SVGAGI, per germline. The CDR3 has 15 residues. CDR3 in DNA: TGTGCCAGCAGTTACTCGGGACAGGGGGCAAACATTCAGTACTTC. This encodes CASSYSGQGANIQYF.

The CDR3 here is CASTPSGQPDGYTF. The CDR3 nucleotides read TGTGCCAGCACCCCTTCGGGACAACCCGATGGCTACACCTTC. The chain employs TRBV6-1 and TRBJ1-2, with D perhaps matching TRBD1 (6 bases). Trimming removed 7 bases at V and 6 bases at J, with 18 bases between. Germline loops: CDR1 MNHNS, CDR2 SASEGT. The CDR3 loop spans 14 amino acids.

The J gene is TRBJ2-5, the V gene TRBV19; D call uncertain. V shed 4 bases and J shed 0 bases, with 9 bases lying between them. The germline V gene encodes CDR1 LNHDA and CDR2 SQIVND (reference sequence). The CDR3 contains 14 residues. The CDR3 DNA sequence: TGTGCCAGTAGTACCACTACGTACCAAGAGACCCAGTACTTC. This sequence encodes CASSTTTYQETQYF.

This clone was recorded a few times. The chain employs TRBV19 and TRBJ2-5; 10 nucleotides line up with TRBD1. V dropped 4 bases and J dropped 3; count of bases not matched to a gene: 8. The CDR3 consists of 16 residues. Germline V gene lookup returns CDR1 LNHDA and CDR2 SQIVND (reference sequence). CDR3 sequence (DNA): TGTGCCAGTAGTAACACCGGGACAGGGGTAAAAGAGACCCAGTACTTC. It translates to CASSNTGTGVKETQYF.

The V call is TRBV5-6, the J call TRBJ1-6; D call uncertain. CDR1 is SGHDT and CDR2 is YYEEEE in the germline V gene. This CDR3 region has 14 residues. V was clipped by 2 bases and J by 7 bases, with 10 bases between them. CDR3 in DNA: TGTGCCAGCAGCTTAGTAGGCTCCAATTCACCCCTCCACTTT. Protein: CASSLVGSNSPLHF.

The gene calls are TRBV29-1 and TRBJ1-2; D ambiguous. Germline CDR1 reads SQVTM; CDR2 reads ANQGSEA. CDR3 size: 12 residues. The germline V and J ends were trimmed by 6 bases and 3 bases, with 11 bases remaining between them. The CDR3 nucleotides read TGCAGCGTCGTAGGGATTGACTATGGCTACACCTTC. As protein: CSVVGIDYGYTF.

The chain uses TRBV6-1 and TRBJ1-2; D not resolved. Germline V gene sequence: CDR1 MNHNS, CDR2 SASEGT. Trimming cost V 6 bases and J 1 base, with 9 bases left between them. The CDR3 has 13 amino acids. CDR3 in DNA: TGTGCCAGCAGGGTTACAGTTAACTATGGCTACACCTTC. This sequence encodes CASRVTVNYGYTF.

This clone was recorded only once. The V and J genes are TRBV19 and TRBJ1-1; the match to TRBD1 covers 7 bases. Losses at the gene ends were 7 bases for V and 4 bases for J; bases not matched to a gene: 6. This CDR3 has 13 amino acids. CDR1 is LNHDA and CDR2 is SQIVND in the germline V gene (reference sequence). The CDR3: CASNGRGSTEAFF. CDR3 in DNA: TGTGCCAGTAACGGCAGGGGGAGCACTGAAGCTTTCTTT.

The chain carries TRBV11-2 and TRBJ1-2, with a weak D call TRBD1 (6 bases). The germline gives CDR1 SGHAT, CDR2 FQNNGV. The V end lost 7 bases, the J end lost 7 bases, and 22 bases lay between the germline ends. This CDR3 has 15 residues. DNA of the CDR3: TGTGCCAGCACCCCAGGGGCTACCCGGAGCGGTGGCTACACCTTC. This translates into CASTPGATRSGGYTF.

The V call is TRBV7-9, the J call TRBJ1-2, with 9 bases identical to TRBD1. Germline trimming cut 4 bases from V and 6 bases from J; bases unmatched to any gene: 9. The CDR3 totals 15 residues. Germline CDR1 reads SEHNR; CDR2 reads FQNEAQ (reference sequence). The CDR3 protein is CASSSWGTGLNGYTF. CDR3 nucleotide sequence: TGTGCCAGCAGCTCATGGGGGACAGGGCTTAATGGCTACACCTTC.

CDR3 nucleotide sequence: TGTGCCAGCAGTGAAAGGGACAGGATGATGTTTTTT. This sequence encodes CASSERDRMMFF. This chain uses TRBV6-4 with TRBJ2-2; 8 bases are a match to TRBD1. This CDR3 contains 12 residues. Losses at the gene ends were 3 bases for V and 15 bases for J; bases not matched to a gene: 6. In germline, CDR1 is MRHNA, CDR2 SNTAGT.

The chain carries TRBV9 and TRBJ1-4; D is ambiguous. The CDR3 runs 12 residues. Germline CDR1 reads SGDLS; CDR2 reads YYNGEE. Trimming pared 2 bases from V and 10 bases from J, leaving 9 bases between. The CDR3 bases are TGTGCCAGCAGCGTTGAATTTGGAAAACTGTTTTTT. Translating it yields CASSVEFGKLFF.

The chain carries TRBV9 and TRBJ2-2; D tentatively fits TRBD1 or TRBD2 (5 bases each). The CDR3 spans 16 residues. With 1 base removed from V and 2 bases from J, the gap between germline ends came to 12 bases. The germline V gene encodes CDR1 SGDLS and CDR2 YYNGEE. This chain's CDR3 is CASSVFGGPNTGELFF. The DNA of the CDR3 is TGTGCCAGCAGCGTATTTGGGGGACCTAACACCGGGGAGCTGTTTTTT. Full variable domain (outside the CDR3, taken from reference TRBV9 and TRBJ2-2): DSGVTQTPKHLITATGQRVTLRCSPRSGDLSVYWYQQSLDQGLQFLIQYYNGEERAKGNILERFSAQQFPDLHSELNLSSLELGDSALYFCASSVFGGPNTGELFFGEGSRLTVL.

The CDR3 here is CASSDRDRGYTF. DNA of the CDR3: TGTGCCAGCAGTGACCGGGATCGGGGCTACACCTTC. The gene calls are TRBV6-6 and TRBJ1-2; D is ambiguous. Germline V gene sequence: CDR1 MNHNY, CDR2 SVGAGI (reference sequence). V shed 5 bases and J shed 8 bases, with 12 bases lying between them. The CDR3 spans 12 residues.